This record concerns one T cell receptor beta chain sequence. Its specificity is unknown. The germline V and J ends were trimmed by 3 bases and 0 bases, with 16 bases remaining between them. This CDR3 region has 17 residues. CDR1 is SEHNR and CDR2 is FQNEAQ in the germline V gene (reference sequence). RNA was extracted with the RNeasy kit, and a quantity of roughly 0.45 to 1 ug was reverse transcribed using random hexamers. TCRdb ran MiXCR on the immunoSEQ multiplex PCR reads and lists one entry per CDR3 protein. Among about 76,000 distinct CDR3 sequences listed, 93% were seen once. Sequencing of TCR beta drew on CD8+ and CD4+ T cells from blood. The data were obtained in a study of CD8 T cells in Susac syndrome. General observations from the study: In Susac syndrome, CD8+ expansion was highest in TEMRA and active disease.

Sequences were obtained from CD8+ T cells from PBMCs. The V and J genes are TRBV7-9 and TRBJ2-3, with a tentative D call TRBD1 (5 bases). This TCR derives from a human donor with Susac syndrome. Here the CDR3 DNA reads TGTGCCAGCAGCTTGGGGCCTATCTATGCTAGCACAGATACGCAGTATTTT. Residues: CASSLGPIYASTDTQYF.